Sequencing of this T cell receptor beta chain was carried out in a study of shared T cell receptors in the human thymus. This CDR3 comprises 15 residues. The germline V and J ends were trimmed by 3 bases and 3 bases, with 12 bases remaining between them. CDR1 and CDR2 from the germline V gene are LNHNV and YYDKDF (reference sequence). Profiling relied on immunoSEQ multiplex PCR, and the TCRdb table lists in-frame clones only, not all of them. This sample has roughly 560,000 clones; around three quarters occur once, and the top ten carry around 0.012%. This sample also appeared in a second study, on human thymus T cells. From that second work: Thymus was obtained from resections taken during corrective heart surgery. The authors found apparently biased V and J gene usage in thymic and blood repertoires. Highly overlapping thymic repertoires among unrelated individuals were reported in related research.

The chain has TRBV15 and TRBJ1-5; no reliable D call. This TCR derives from a boy in the first two years of life with a congenital heart defect. Sequencing was done on a sample of thymocytes. The CDR3 DNA follows: TGTGCCACCAGCAGGCGCGGGTTTGACAATCAGCCCCAGCATTTT. It encodes CATSRRGFDNQPQHF.